A selection of T cell receptor beta chains follows, all from one sample in a study of shared clonotypes between healthy human individuals. This table comes from immunoSEQ multiplex PCR, and its TCRdb copy is limited to in-frame clones, with some not included. The sample contains 2 million to 2.5 million clones, 80% to 95% of which appear only once. Sequencing was performed on naive CD4+ T cells from PBMCs. The receptors were gathered from a man aged 18 to 30 in good health. Some clones in this sample may be carry-over from other donors' samples. Both conserved end residues are part of each CDR3. Fields, in order: D gene, V gene, J gene, clone size, CDR3 DNA, CDR3 protein. A D gene is named only where the DNA matches it firmly. Clone size is shown for a subset of rows, as once, few, many or a class of expanded clone.

TRBD2	TRBV10-2	TRBJ2-7	.	TGCGCCAGCAGTGTGGGACTAGCGGGCTACGAGCAGTACTTC	CASSVGLAGYEQYF
TRBD1	TRBV18	TRBJ1-1	.	TGTGCCAGCTCACCGTGGACAGGGGCCATGAACACTGAAGCTTTCTTT	CASSPWTGAMNTEAFF
TRBD1	TRBV9	TRBJ1-2	.	TGTGCCAGCAGCGCCGAACCGGGACAGAGTTTCTATGGCTACACCTTC	CASSAEPGQSFYGYTF
TRBD1	TRBV28	TRBJ2-7	.	TGTGCCAGCAATTCAGGGGGCGGTGGGTCCTACGAGCAGTACTTC	CASNSGGGGSYEQYF
TRBD1	TRBV15	TRBJ1-3	.	TGTGCCACCAGCAGAACAGGGGGCAGGAGAAACACCATATATTTT	CATSRTGGRRNTIYF
.	TRBV9	TRBJ1-3	.	TGTGCCAGCAGCGTAGAAGGGGCGCGGGGAAACACCATATATTTT	CASSVEGARGNTIYF
.	TRBV18	TRBJ2-7	.	TGTGCCAGCTCGCCTCCTAGCGCTAGAGGCTACGAGCAGTACTTC	CASSPPSARGYEQYF
.	TRBV28	TRBJ2-7	.	TGTGCCAGCAGTTTGGGGGGCTCCAGCTCCTACGAGCAGTACTTC	CASSLGGSSSYEQYF
.	TRBV6-1	TRBJ2-1	.	TGTGCCAGCAGTGAAGCGCCCATCAATGAGCAGTTCTTC	CASSEAPINEQFF
TRBD1	TRBV28	TRBJ1-2	.	TGTGCCAGCAGTCCAGGGACAGGGGCCAACTATGGCTACACCTTC	CASSPGTGANYGYTF
TRBD1	TRBV6-6	TRBJ2-2	.	TGTGCCAGCAGTAGGGACAGCCCAACGAACACCGGGGAGCTGTTTTTT	CASSRDSPTNTGELFF
.	TRBV28	TRBJ2-1	once	TGTGCCAGCAGAACAAGAAGCTCCTACAATGAGCAGTTCTTC	CASRTRSSYNEQFF
.	TRBV5-1	TRBJ1-5	.	TGCGCCAGCAGCTTGGCTGGGGTCAGCAATCAGCCCCAGCATTTT	CASSLAGVSNQPQHF
.	TRBV7-9	TRBJ1-6	.	TGTGCCAGCAGCTTCGTTAATTCACCCCTCCACTTT	CASSFVNSPLHF
TRBD1	TRBV10-1	TRBJ1-1	.	TGCGCCAGCAGTCCAGACAGGGGCCCTCTGAACACTGAAGCTTTCTTT	CASSPDRGPLNTEAFF
TRBD1	TRBV5-8	TRBJ1-4	.	TGTGCCAGCAACCGGGACAGGGGGCTTGAAAAACTGTTTTTT	CASNRDRGLEKLFF
.	TRBV18	TRBJ2-3	.	TGTGCCAGCTCACGCGGGCTGAAATCTAGCACAGATACGCAGTATTTT	CASSRGLKSSTDTQYF
.	TRBV5-1	TRBJ2-6	.	TGCGCCAGCAGCTCCCCAGGGGCCGCCGGGGGCTTTGGGGCCAACGTCCTGACTTTC	CASSSPGAAGGFGANVLTF
.	TRBV9	TRBJ1-3	.	TGTGCCAGCAGCGCTCTTTCCGGGGCCTCTGGAAACACCATATATTTT	CASSALSGASGNTIYF
.	TRBV28	TRBJ2-6	.	TGTGCCTGCAATTCAGGGGCGGGGGCCAACGTCCTGACTTTC	CACNSGAGANVLTF
TRBD2	TRBV12-5	TRBJ2-3	.	TGTGCTAGTGGTTTGGGACTAGCGGGAGGCACAGATACGCAGTATTTT	CASGLGLAGGTDTQYF
.	TRBV21-1	TRBJ1-3	.	TGTGCCAGCAGCAAAGTCCGCCGGTGTATGGCTGGAAACACCATATATTTT	CASSKVRRCMAGNTIYF
.	TRBV7-2	TRBJ2-1	.	TGTGCCAGCAGCTCCCGGAAGGGCTCCGGCGGCGAGCAGTTCTTC	CASSSRKGSGGEQFF
.	TRBV5-1	TRBJ2-5	once	TGCGCCAGCAGTCAACTGACCCTACAGGGCGGCCGCGAGTACTTC	CASSQLTLQGGREYF
.	TRBV6-5	TRBJ2-5	.	TGTGCCAGCAGTTACCGATTACTTCCCGGAGGGGCCCAGTACTTC	CASSYRLLPGGAQYF
TRBD2	TRBV19	TRBJ2-1	.	TGTGCCAGTAGTCTAACCGCTAGCGGCCACTATAAGCAGCTCTTC	CASSLTASGHYKQLF
.	TRBV7-9	TRBJ2-5	.	TGTGCCAGCAGCTTACCCCGGAGCAGGGAAGAGACCCAGTACTTC	CASSLPRSREETQYF
.	TRBV10-1	TRBJ2-3	.	TGCGCCAGCAGTGACGGGCAGCGTGGAACAGATACGCAGTATTTT	CASSDGQRGTDTQYF
TRBD1	TRBV28	TRBJ2-7	.	TGTGCCAGCAGTCCCGGGTGGGGGACAGGGGGCTCCTACGAGCAGTACTTC	CASSPGWGTGGSYEQYF